Below, one TCR beta chain is given with its context. Its cognate antigen has yet to be identified. Per-base qualities were not stored, and no clone one base away is much larger. This sample stems from a study of CD8 T cells in ankylosing spondylitis (dated by TCRdb to the late 2010s). A note on the overall study: The study set out to find disease-linked TCR variants by profiling T cell receptor beta repertoires in ankylosing spondylitis patients and healthy donors. Peripheral blood was sampled, and synovial fluid was also collected from ankylosing spondylitis patients. The whole study cohort included roughly 110 healthy donors and roughly 24 ankylosing spondylitis patients. What the authors observed across the whole study: The disease-linked clones were reported to be significantly enriched in matched synovial fluid samples from ankylosing spondylitis patients. A TCR beta motif of several highly homologous amino acid variants appeared characteristic of blood from ankylosing spondylitis patients. A CD8+ phenotype was shown by the disease-linked clones, which were found at relatively low frequencies in peripheral blood. Some motif variants were previously reported in synovial fluid and blood of reactive arthritis patients, suggesting common disease-initiation mechanisms.

Instrument on record: Illumina HiSeq 2500. Quantitative 5'-RACE with molecular barcodes was the method used to prepare the TCR beta libraries. As for the original processing: Disease-linked TCR variants were identified with a new computational method built on a probabilistic model of VDJ rearrangement. In TCRdb, the public reads were trimmed at Q25 with fastp and aligned with MiXCR, with productive beta chains retained. CDR3 protein sequences are deduplicated, and each keeps its most common genes and DNA. TCRdb assigned the V and J calls; the authors' analysis was not used. For this sample the table gives about 460,000 distinct CDR3 sequences, of which over 4% were detected only once. Roughly 3.3% of the sample is held by the ten biggest clonotypes. This clonotype originated in a male donor with ankylosing spondylitis. Sequenced sample: blood, either unsorted or a sorted T cell fraction (not recorded which).

This receptor has the CDR3 CAMGLGLTYNEQFF. In nucleotide form, the sequence is TGTGCCATGGGCCTGGGCCTAACCTACAATGAGCAGTTCTTC. This chain is built from TRBV5-6 and TRBJ2-1; no D gene is confidently identified. Spanning cysteine to phenylalanine, the CDR3 consists of 14 amino acids. Just the 42-base CDR3 DNA is kept, in frame starting at base 1. CDR1 is given as SGHDT and CDR2 as YYEEEE, both from the germline V gene. V is pared back by 9 bases and J by 2 bases, with 15 bases lying between the germline termini. The variable domain in full, with residues beyond the CDR3 obtained from the reference TRBV5-6 and TRBJ2-1 genes, is DAGVTQSPTHLIKTRGQQVTLRCSPKSGHDTVSWYQQALGQGPQFIFQYYEEEERQRGNFPDRFSGHQFPNYSSELNVNALLLGDSALYLCAMGLGLTYNEQFFGPGTRLTVL.